This T cell receptor beta chain was found in a study of brain T cells in children with intractable seizures (dated by TCRdb to the early 2020s). At the level of the whole study: As a first screen for immune gene transcripts, resected brain tissue from about 53 pediatric epilepsy surgery cases was run on a NanoString immunology panel. Of the roughly twelve selected surgery cases, pre-surgery blood was also sequenced for eight, so four had brain tissue only. The research as a whole found: Because sequencing depth was different between pre-surgery and post-surgery blood, clones absent from the pre-surgery sample may reflect undersampling. Viral specificity was inferred only from CDR3 sequence similarity, and patients' HCMV serostatus was unknown.

In light of the paper, this sample's time point label describes: blood from clinic visit 5 months post-surgery; TSC patient then seizure free. The surgery cases that showed the highest brain T cell transcript signatures were chosen for TCR beta chain sequencing of brain tissue, and of blood when it was available. Before surgery, patients had received at least one anti-epileptic drug. The TCR-sequenced patients were children whose drug-resistant epilepsy was caused by tuberous sclerosis complex, focal cortical dysplasia, Rasmussen encephalitis or hemimegalencephaly. Bulk genomic DNA was isolated from unsorted brain tissue and whole blood using the Monarch genomic DNA purification kit. As regards this clone: Its antigen has not been determined. Per-base quality was not reported, and no clone a single base away is much larger than it.

CDR1 and CDR2 are drawn from the germline V gene: SGHRS, YFSETQ. Measured from the cysteine to the phenylalanine, the CDR3 is 18 residues long. Only the CDR3 region is kept as DNA, spanning 54 bases read in frame from base 1. Relative to germline, V is 0 bases shorter and J is 7 bases shorter, with 20 bases between their ends. TCR beta chain sequences were generated from genomic DNA using the immunoSEQ assay. The original methods were these. CDR3 sequences not starting with the conserved framework cysteine at position 104 were manually removed. To get clonality, the normalized Shannon's Diversity Index was subtracted from one, giving values from 0 (maximal diversity) to 1 (oligoclonal). Differences in the frequency of the same CDR3 between samples, such as brain versus blood, were assessed with chi-squared comparison-of-proportions tests. Public clonotypes were identified through searches of immuneACCESS, and similarity to known antiviral clonotypes was evaluated with the VDJdb browser. TCRdb's version of the immuneACCESS table is confined to in-frame rearrangements and falls short of the full clone set. An unresolved V gene accounts for under half of the shortfall where checked; the remainder is of unknown origin. The V and J calls and the clone size are those of that table, but D and trimming were determined from the DNA. Counted in this sample were hundreds of thousands of clones; nearly 95% of them appeared once. Approximately 5% of the sample is taken by the ten largest.

This receptor was taken from a boy under three years old with tuberous sclerosis and intractable seizures. This receptor chain uses TRBV5-1 and TRBJ1-6; the D gene assignment is ambiguous. Material: peripheral blood, obtained 4 to 5 months after surgery. Here is the DNA: TGCGCCAGCAGCTTGGTCCCACTTCGGGCAGGAGGGAATTCACCCCTCCACTTT. Translated, it reads CASSLVPLRAGGNSPLHF.